The clone carrying this TCR beta chain was seen a single time. This sample is part of a study of PD-1 blockade in mismatch repair-deficient tumors. Germline CDR1 reads SGHKS; CDR2 reads YYEKEE (reference sequence). The CDR3 is made up of 15 amino acids. J gave up 3 bases and V 4 bases, and 8 bases lay outside the gene matches. Repertoires were generated with immunoSEQ multiplex PCR, while TCRdb's copy carries only in-frame clones and drops some. The sample has approximately 50,000 clones, 78% seen once. The chain has TRBV5-5 and TRBJ2-7, with 9 bases lining up with TRBD1. The sequence was collected from an adult with mismatch repair-deficient cancer. The specimen comprised peripheral blood, sampled 4 weeks after starting pembrolizumab. CDR3 protein: CASSEPGTGIYEQYF. CDR3 coding DNA: TGTGCCAGCAGCGAGCCCGGGACAGGGATCTACGAGCAGTACTTC.